This section outlines one T cell receptor (beta chain) sequence together with its context. This record belongs to a study of blood T cell repertoires in COVID-19. Study as a whole: Sites in the United States, Italy and Spain provided acute and convalescent COVID-19 samples.

The protocol was immunoSEQ multiplex PCR, while the TCRdb copy is restricted to in-frame clones and leaves out a portion. The sample consists of around 150,000 clones, around 84% of them appearing once. V lost 3 bases and J lost 6, with 15 bases in between. This CDR3 has 15 residues. Germline lookup yields CDR1 MDHEN and CDR2 SYDVKM. This receptor was taken from a man aged 65 to 79 with acute or convalescent COVID-19. This chain uses TRBV28 with TRBJ1-5, with D unresolved. Sequencing was done on a sample of peripheral blood. The CDR3 DNA is TGTGCCAGCAGTTTTAGCGGGTCTAAGGCTCAGCCCCAGCATTTT. It translates to CASSFSGSKAQPQHF.